One and the same sample provided the 7 T cell receptor beta chains below, sequenced in a study of blood T cell repertoires in COVID-19. Data came from immunoSEQ multiplex PCR; TCRdb stores just in-frame clones and leaves some out. Of around 280,000 clones listed, about 85% were seen once; the top ten hold approximately 3.8%. The sample comprised peripheral blood. These receptors originate from a woman between 50 and 59 years old with active or convalescent COVID-19.

The chain employs TRBV28 and TRBJ1-2, with a weak D call TRBD1 (6 bases). Trimming removed 3 bases from V and 7 bases from J, with 12 bases in between. CDR3 length: 13 residues. The germline V gene has CDR1 MDHEN and CDR2 SYDVKM. CDR3 region: CASSFPGQFGYTF. The CDR3, as DNA: TGTGCCAGCAGTTTCCCTGGACAGTTTGGCTACACCTTC.

This chain connects TRBV7-3 to TRBJ1-1; unclear D gene. The germline V gene encodes CDR1 SGHTA and CDR2 FQGTGA. This CDR3 is built from 14 residues. V was trimmed by 0 bases and J by 2 bases, leaving 7 bases between them. The CDR3 sequence: CASSLTAQNTEAFF. CDR3 nucleotides: TGTGCCAGCAGCTTAACAGCCCAAAACACTGAAGCTTTCTTT. The variable domain in full, completed from reference TRBV7-3 and TRBJ1-1, reads GAGVSQTPSNKVTEKGKYVELRCDPISGHTALYWYRQSLGQGPEFLIYFQGTGAADDSGLPNDRFFAVRPEGSVSTLKIQRTERGDSAVYLCASSLTAQNTEAFFGQGTRLTVV.

This clone was seen just once. The chain uses TRBV9 and TRBJ2-2; 10 positions match TRBD1. Germline CDR1 is SGDLS and CDR2 is YYNGEE. The trim removed 4 bases at V and 3 bases at J, leaving 3 bases unmatched. This CDR3 is 15 amino acids long. The CDR3 region is CASSTGQGDTGELFF. The CDR3 bases are TGTGCCAGCAGCACTGGACAGGGGGACACCGGGGAGCTGTTTTTT. The full variable domain, its missing parts supplied by reference TRBV9 and TRBJ2-2, is DSGVTQTPKHLITATGQRVTLRCSPRSGDLSVYWYQQSLDQGLQFLIQYYNGEERAKGNILERFSAQQFPDLHSELNLSSLELGDSALYFCASSTGQGDTGELFFGEGSRLTVL.

This clone was found once. This chain uses TRBV5-1 with TRBJ1-1, with TRBD1 identical over 11 bases. The CDR3 consists of 15 residues. V lost 4 bases, J lost 4 bases, and 6 bases stayed unmatched. Per the germline V gene, CDR1 is SGHRS and CDR2 is YFSETQ. CDR3 amino acids: CASSPGQGARTEAFF. CDR3 sequence (DNA): TGCGCCAGCAGCCCTGGACAGGGGGCGCGCACTGAAGCTTTCTTT. The variable domain in full, completed from reference TRBV5-1 and TRBJ1-1, reads KAGVTQTPRYLIKTRGQQVTLSCSPISGHRSVSWYQQTPGQGLQFLFEYFSETQRNKGNFPGRFSGRQFSNSRSEMNVSTLELGDSALYLCASSPGQGARTEAFFGQGTRLTVV.

This rearrangement joins TRBV6-5 to TRBJ1-2, with D unclear. The germline V gene has CDR1 MNHEY and CDR2 SVGAGI. The CDR3 spans 14 residues. V was clipped by 6 bases and J by 4 bases, with 15 bases between them. The CDR3 DNA is TGTGCCAGCAGCATAACGGGTAGAGGCTATGGCTACACCTTC. It specifies CASSITGRGYGYTF.

This chain connects TRBV18 to TRBJ2-2; no clear D. CDR1 is KGHSH and CDR2 is LQKENI in the germline V gene. The V and J ends lost 6 bases and 5 bases respectively, with 10 bases between them. The CDR3 is made up of 13 amino acids. In DNA, the CDR3 is TGTGCCAGCTCCCGGTCCGGGACCGGGGAGCTGTTTTTT. This translates into CASSRSGTGELFF.

The V gene is TRBV25-1, the J gene TRBJ2-4; D gene unclear. This CDR3 spans 15 amino acids. Germline V gene data show CDR1 as MGHDK and CDR2 as SYGVNS. Trimming left V 1 base short and J 2 bases short, with 9 bases between. This CDR3 reads CASSESSQSKNIQYF. The DNA of the CDR3 is TGTGCCAGCAGTGAATCCAGTCAGTCCAAAAACATTCAGTACTTC.